A single sample gave rise to the 25 T cell receptor beta chains below, sequenced in a study of a mutant IDH1 vaccine in newly diagnosed glioma. Sample time point: baseline, week 1 (first vaccination visit). Treatment of the sample: pre-vaccination baseline after standard-of-care therapy. Sequencing used immunoSEQ multiplex PCR; TCRdb keeps in-frame clones, though not all of them. Of around 87,000 clones listed, roughly 80% are singletons. Sequenced material: PBMCs, taken from a glioma patient treated with radiotherapy, temozolomide or both. These receptors were taken from a woman in her forties or fifties with glioma.

The rearrangement joins TRBV19 to TRBJ2-4; D is possibly TRBD2 (6 bases). V gave up 7 bases and J gave up 0 bases, with 13 bases separating them. Per germline, CDR1 LNHDA and CDR2 SQIVND (reference sequence). This CDR3 is 15 amino acids long. The DNA for the CDR3 is TGTGCCAGTAATTCCTGGGGGGTAGCCAAAAACATTCAGTACTTC. Protein sequence: CASNSWGVAKNIQYF.

The genes are TRBV2 and TRBJ2-7; D possibly uses TRBD1 or TRBD2 (5 bases each). This CDR3 has 17 residues. Trimming cost V 6 bases and J 7 bases, with 28 bases left between them. CDR1 is SNHLY and CDR2 is FYNNEI in the germline V gene. Written as DNA, the CDR3 is TGTGCCAGCAGCCCTCTCCCCCCCGGGGACGGCATAGGGGAGCAGTACTTC. Encoded protein: CASSPLPPGDGIGEQYF.

V gene TRBV5-6 combines with J gene TRBJ2-7, with D unclear. V lost 4 bases, J lost 5 bases, and 13 bases lay in between. Germline CDR1 SGHDT, CDR2 YYEEEE. The CDR3 is 13 amino acids. CDR3: CASSPTKQNEQYF. The DNA for the CDR3 is TGTGCCAGCAGCCCGACAAAACAAAACGAGCAGTACTTC.

The gene calls are TRBV5-1 and TRBJ1-1; D remains unclear. The CDR3 is 14 amino acids. Germline-derived CDR1 and CDR2 are SGHRS and YFSETQ. V lost 4 bases and J lost 1, with 11 bases in between. The CDR3 sequence is CASSPRPANTEAFF. For the CDR3, the DNA is TGCGCCAGCAGCCCACGACCGGCGAACACTGAAGCTTTCTTT. Based on the CDR3 plus reference TRBV5-1 and TRBJ1-1, the full variable domain is KAGVTQTPRYLIKTRGQQVTLSCSPISGHRSVSWYQQTPGQGLQFLFEYFSETQRNKGNFPGRFSGRQFSNSRSEMNVSTLELGDSALYLCASSPRPANTEAFFGQGTRLTVV.

The chain couples TRBV25-1 to TRBJ1-1; 8 bases line up with TRBD1. The V segment lost 4 bases and the J segment 2 bases; nucleotides outside the gene matches: 12. CDR1 is MGHDK, CDR2 SYGVNS, per germline. The CDR3 runs 17 residues. CDR3 in amino acids: CASSAGQGSIVNTEAFF. CDR3 sequence (DNA): TGTGCCAGCAGTGCAGGACAGGGATCAATCGTAAACACTGAAGCTTTCTTT. Drawing the rest from reference TRBV25-1 and TRBJ1-1, the complete variable domain is EADIYQTPRYLVIGTGKKITLECSQTMGHDKMYWYQQDPGMELHLIHYSYGVNSTEKGDLSSESTVSRIRTEHFPLTLESARPSHTSQYLCASSAGQGSIVNTEAFFGQGTRLTVV.

The rearrangement links TRBV14 to TRBJ1-1; TRBD1 might be the D (6 bases). Per the germline V gene, CDR1 is SGHDN and CDR2 is FVKESK. The ends were cut back, 2 bases at V and 2 bases at J, with 12 bases in the middle. The CDR3 length is 15 residues. CDR3 region: CASSQYGGPNTEAFF. DNA for the CDR3: TGTGCCAGCAGCCAATACGGGGGCCCCAACACTGAAGCTTTCTTT.

This clone showed up just a few times. The V and J genes are TRBV18 and TRBJ1-2; D gene ambiguous. CDR1 KGHSH and CDR2 LQKENI come from the germline V gene. V shed 6 bases and J shed 7 bases, with 18 bases lying between them. This CDR3 spans 14 amino acids. Here the CDR3 reads CASSSTQELSGYTF. CDR3 bases: TGTGCCAGCTCTTCAACGCAGGAACTATCTGGCTACACCTTC.

This clone came up a few times. The chain carries TRBV28 and TRBJ1-6; possibly TRBD1 for D (6 bases). The CDR3 spans 14 residues. Per the germline V gene, CDR1 is MDHEN and CDR2 is SYDVKM. V lost 5 bases and J lost 9, with 14 bases in between. The CDR3 DNA sequence: TGTGCCAGCAGTACACCCGGACAGACTTCACCCCTCCACTTT. It yields the protein CASSTPGQTSPLHF.

The chain recombines TRBV5-4 with TRBJ2-3; D gene uncertain. Germline lookup yields CDR1 SGHNT and CDR2 YYREEE (reference sequence). The CDR3 extends over 14 amino acids. The germline V and J ends were trimmed by 1 base and 2 bases, with 8 bases remaining between them. CDR3 coding DNA: TGTGCCAGCAGCTTGAACCATTTCACAGATACGCAGTATTTT. This codes for CASSLNHFTDTQYF.

The V gene is TRBV9, the J gene TRBJ1-6, with TRBD1 identical over 9 bases. The V gene's germline CDR1 is SGDLS and CDR2 YYNGEE. Germline trimming cut 0 bases from V and 8 bases from J; bases unmatched to any gene: 12. The CDR3 spans 18 residues. This CDR3 reads CASSVVPTGGFGHSPLHF. The DNA of the CDR3 is TGTGCCAGCAGCGTAGTCCCGACAGGGGGGTTCGGACATTCACCCCTCCACTTT. The complete variable domain, with remaining parts taken from reference TRBV9 and TRBJ1-6, reads DSGVTQTPKHLITATGQRVTLRCSPRSGDLSVYWYQQSLDQGLQFLIQYYNGEERAKGNILERFSAQQFPDLHSELNLSSLELGDSALYFCASSVVPTGGFGHSPLHFGNGTRLTVT.

The rearrangement links TRBV5-1 to TRBJ2-3; D is undetermined. V lost 0 bases to trimming and J lost 2 bases, with 7 bases between them. From germline, CDR1 is SGHRS and CDR2 YFSETQ. The CDR3 totals 14 residues. The CDR3 protein is CASSLVGITDTQYF. The CDR3, as DNA: TGCGCCAGCAGCTTGGTCGGAATCACAGATACGCAGTATTTT.

CDR3 nucleotides: TGTGCCTGGACCCCGGGACTAGGGATACAAGAGACCCAGTACTTC. It codes for CAWTPGLGIQETQYF. The chain carries TRBV30 and TRBJ2-5; 8 bases are shared with TRBD2. V lost 4 bases, J lost 2 bases, and 9 bases stayed unmatched. CDR1 is GTSNPN and CDR2 is SVGIG in the germline V gene (reference sequence). The CDR3 extends over 15 amino acids.

In its sample, this clone was seen a few times. J is TRBJ1-2 and V is TRBV7-9; D ambiguous. The germline V gene has CDR1 SEHNR and CDR2 FQNEAQ (reference sequence). The germline V and J ends were trimmed by 5 bases and 0 bases, with 13 bases remaining between them. The CDR3 totals 15 residues. Written as DNA, the CDR3 is TGTGCCAGCAGCCCTACCTGGAAAGCTAACTATGGCTACACCTTC. Amino acids: CASSPTWKANYGYTF.

V usage is TRBV18 and J usage is TRBJ2-7; D assignment may be TRBD1 or TRBD2 (5 bases each). The CDR3 loop spans 15 amino acids. Trimming stripped 3 bases from V and 4 bases from J, with 16 bases between. Germline CDR1 and CDR2: KGHSH and LQKENI. CDR3 protein: CASSPGTEPFYEQYF. The CDR3 DNA sequence: TGTGCCAGCTCACCGGGGACGGAACCTTTTTACGAGCAGTACTTC.

The chain recombines TRBV11-2 with TRBJ2-3; D may be TRBD1 or TRBD2 (5 bases each). The V gene's germline CDR1 is SGHAT and CDR2 FQNNGV. This CDR3 region has 15 residues. Trimming removed 2 bases from V and 4 bases from J, with 13 bases in between. The CDR3 DNA follows: TGTGCCAGCAGCTTACGAGGGGCCGGGCCAGATACGCAGTATTTT. Encoded protein: CASSLRGAGPDTQYF. Full variable domain (outside the CDR3, taken from reference TRBV11-2 and TRBJ2-3): EAGVAQSPRYKIIEKRQSVAFWCNPISGHATLYWYQQILGQGPKLLIQFQNNGVVDDSQLPKDRFSAERLKGVDSTLKIQPAKLEDSAVYLCASSLRGAGPDTQYFGPGTRLTVL.

V and J are TRBV9 and TRBJ1-1; D unresolved. The ends were cut back, 4 bases at V and 5 bases at J, with 9 bases in the middle. Per germline, CDR1 SGDLS and CDR2 YYNGEE. The CDR3 length is 12 residues. CDR3 protein: CASSTGRTEAFF. The CDR3 region has the DNA TGTGCCAGCAGCACCGGACGTACTGAAGCTTTCTTT.

V is TRBV19 and J is TRBJ1-4, with 8 bases identical to TRBD1. The CDR3 is 16 amino acids. Germline V CDR1 and CDR2: LNHDA, SQIVND (reference sequence). V trimming: 3 bases; J trimming: 6 bases; junction bases outside the gene matches: 9. The CDR3 reads CASSILTGTGDEKLFF. CDR3 in DNA: TGTGCCAGTAGTATTTTAACCGGGACAGGTGATGAAAAACTGTTTTTT.

CDR3 DNA sequence: TGTGCCAGCAGGCCGGGGACTAGCGCAGATACGCAGTATTTT. This codes for CASRPGTSADTQYF. V gene TRBV2 combines with J gene TRBJ2-3, with 10 bases lining up with TRBD2. Germline CDR1 and CDR2: SNHLY and FYNNEI. The CDR3 spans 14 residues. Unmatched junction bases numbered 4, after V lost 6 bases and J lost 4 bases.

The chain combines TRBV30 with TRBJ2-7; D may be TRBD1 (6 bases). The CDR3 is made up of 13 amino acids. The V gene lost 2 bases and the J gene lost 3 bases, with 11 bases spanning the gap. Per the germline V gene, CDR1 is GTSNPN and CDR2 is SVGIG (reference sequence). CDR3 loop: CAWSLGQYYEQYF. CDR3 bases: TGTGCCTGGAGTTTAGGACAGTACTACGAGCAGTACTTC.

This sequence joins TRBV7-2 and TRBJ2-1; D is perhaps TRBD1 or TRBD2 (6 bases each). CDR1 and CDR2 (germline): SGHTA, FQGNSA. V was cut by 1 base and J by 4 bases, with 11 bases left in between. The CDR3 is 15 residues long. CDR3: CASSLEGGRYNEQFF. The CDR3 coding sequence is TGTGCCAGCAGCTTAGAGGGGGGCCGGTACAATGAGCAGTTCTTC.

The chain employs TRBV6-9 and TRBJ2-7; no reliable D call. The CDR3 consists of 21 residues. Germline V gives CDR1 MNHGY, CDR2 SVAAGI. V dropped 6 bases and J dropped 6 bases, with 39 bases sitting between them. The CDR3 coding sequence is TGTGCCAGCAGCTCCCCCCAAGGACCGCCTCAAGTGGTGACGTGCCGTTGCGAGCAGTACTTC. It codes for CASSSPQGPPQVVTCRCEQYF.

V gene TRBV9 combines with J gene TRBJ1-2, with D possibly being TRBD1 (6 bases). Trimming stripped 0 bases from V and 2 bases from J, with 14 bases between. CDR3 size: 16 residues. Germline lookup yields CDR1 SGDLS and CDR2 YYNGEE. CDR3 sequence: CASSVEKGGLNYGYTF. Here the CDR3 DNA reads TGTGCCAGCAGCGTAGAGAAAGGGGGACTAAACTATGGCTACACCTTC.

The gene calls are TRBV11-2 and TRBJ2-4; TRBD1 aligns across 8 bases. Germline V gene lookup returns CDR1 SGHAT and CDR2 FQNNGV. The trim removed 4 bases at V and 6 bases at J, leaving 14 bases unmatched. CDR3 size: 17 residues. The CDR3 nucleotides read TGTGCCAGCAGCTCCTTCAGCTCCGGGACAGGTGGAAACATTCAGTACTTC. It encodes CASSSFSSGTGGNIQYF.

V and J are TRBV15 and TRBJ1-3; 8 bases agree with TRBD1. Germline-derived CDR1 and CDR2 are LNHNV and YYDKDF (reference sequence). The CDR3 totals 19 residues. V trimming: 0 bases; J trimming: 1 base; junction bases outside the gene matches: 11. Here the CDR3 DNA reads TGTGCCACCAGCAGAGATTTGGGGTTAAGGACAGGGTCTGGAAACACCATATATTTT. Encoded protein: CATSRDLGLRTGSGNTIYF.

This clone occurred a few times. This chain joins TRBV5-1 and TRBJ2-1; D may be TRBD2 (5 bases). Germline values: CDR1 SGHRS, CDR2 YFSETQ. The ends were cut back, 0 bases at V and 8 bases at J, with 12 bases in the middle. The CDR3 is 14 amino acids. CDR3 protein: CASSLASGGDEQFF. Here the CDR3 DNA reads TGCGCCAGCAGCTTGGCCTCAGGAGGCGATGAGCAGTTCTTC.